The 16 T cell receptor beta chains below were found in one sample sequenced in a study of blood T cell repertoires in COVID-19. Profiling relied on immunoSEQ multiplex PCR, and the TCRdb table lists in-frame clones only, not all of them. The profile shows some 120,000 clones, 80% of them singletons. Sequenced sample: peripheral blood. These receptors were taken from a human donor in a cohort sampled during active COVID-19.

V is TRBV14 and J is TRBJ2-5; no clear D. This CDR3 has 16 residues. With 1 base removed from V and 1 base from J, the gap between germline ends came to 13 bases. Germline CDR1 SGHDN, CDR2 FVKESK. CDR3 nucleotide sequence: TGTGCCAGCAGCCAAGGGAGACCAACCGCCCAAGAGACCCAGTACTTC. This encodes CASSQGRPTAQETQYF.

J is TRBJ1-6 and V is TRBV21-1. TRBV21-1 represents a pseudogene. CDR3 length: 15 amino acids. This CDR3 is CASEDPRRDNSPLHF. CDR3 in DNA: TGTGCCAGCGAGGACCCGAGGAGGGACAATTCACCCCTCCACTTT.

This clone was observed a handful of times. The identical CDR3 is also encoded by other nucleotide sequences in the sample. This chain joins TRBV27 and TRBJ1-1, with a tentative D call TRBD1 (5 bases). Looked up from germline, CDR1 is MNHEY and CDR2 is SMNVEV (reference sequence). Trimming removed 4 bases at V and 0 bases at J, with 6 bases between. The CDR3 extends over 13 amino acids. In nucleotides, the CDR3 is TGTGCCAGCAGTTACAGGATGAACACTGAAGCTTTCTTT. It specifies CASSYRMNTEAFF.

The gene calls are TRBV10-3 and TRBJ2-3, with TRBD2 matching 9 bases. Germline V gives CDR1 ENHRY, CDR2 SYGVKD. With V trimmed by 6 bases and J by 3 bases, 7 bases remained unmatched. The CDR3 runs 15 residues. The CDR3 here is CAIRSSGGGTDTQYF. The CDR3 region has the DNA TGTGCCATCAGGAGTAGCGGGGGTGGGACAGATACGCAGTATTTT.

This chain's CDR3 is CASSAITGGNSPLHF. CDR3 nucleotides: TGTGCCAGCAGCGCGATAACAGGGGGTAATTCACCCCTCCACTTT. The chain couples TRBV6-6 to TRBJ1-6; 8 bases are shared with TRBD1. V was clipped by 6 bases and J by 6 bases; unmatched bases: 7. The germline V gene encodes CDR1 MNHNY and CDR2 SVGAGI (reference sequence). This CDR3 region has 15 residues.

This clone has more than one count but fewer than ten. This specimen includes other DNA sequences encoding the same CDR3. The chain is built from TRBV18 and TRBJ2-5; D ambiguous. Germline CDR1 and CDR2: KGHSH and LQKENI. Deletions cut 3 bases from V and 2 bases from J, with 4 bases between. The CDR3 is 12 amino acids. CDR3 region: CASSPSQETQYF. CDR3 nucleotide sequence: TGTGCCAGCTCACCCTCTCAAGAGACCCAGTACTTC.

The rearrangement uses TRBV7-3 and TRBJ2-5; 12 bases are a match to TRBD2. The CDR3 is made up of 15 amino acids. Germline CDR1 SGHTA, CDR2 FQGTGA. The junction had 3 bases not matched to a gene; V was cut back by 5 bases and J by 2 bases. DNA for the CDR3: TGTGCCAGCAGCACTGGACTAGCGGGGCAAGAGACCCAGTACTTC. Protein sequence: CASSTGLAGQETQYF.

This chain connects TRBV7-2 to TRBJ2-7; TRBD2 matches 11 bases. Germline V gene sequence: CDR1 SGHTA, CDR2 FQGNSA. This CDR3 spans 14 amino acids. V shed 5 bases, J shed 7 bases, and the junction held 7 bases outside the gene matches. This CDR3 reads CASSGGLAVWEQYF. In DNA form, the CDR3 reads TGTGCCAGCAGCGGGGGACTAGCGGTTTGGGAGCAGTACTTC.

The rearrangement joins TRBV5-1 to TRBJ2-3, with 7 bases identical to TRBD1. The CDR3 covers 14 residues. V was pared by 4 bases and J by 1 base, with 3 bases of the junction left unmatched. Germline values: CDR1 SGHRS, CDR2 YFSETQ. Here the CDR3 reads CASSAGGGTDTQYF. The CDR3 coding sequence is TGCGCCAGCAGCGCAGGGGGAGGCACAGATACGCAGTATTTT.

This clone was detected once. The rearrangement links TRBV27 to TRBJ2-2, with 9 nucleotides matching TRBD2. Trimming removed 6 bases from V and 7 bases from J; junction bases left unmatched: 18. CDR3 length: 18 residues. Per germline, CDR1 MNHEY and CDR2 SMNVEV (reference sequence). The CDR3 loop is CASSTMGIAGVGVGELFF. The CDR3 bases are TGTGCCAGCAGCACCATGGGGATAGCGGGAGTTGGTGTCGGGGAGCTGTTTTTT.

The chain has TRBV6-2 or TRBV6-3 and TRBJ1-1, with D perhaps matching TRBD1 (5 bases). Between the trimmed V and J ends, which lost 6 bases and 11 bases, there was a span of 22 bases. The CDR3 runs to 14 residues. Germline CDR1 and CDR2: MNHEY and SVGEGT. The CDR3: CASSQGGAIPDAFF. CDR3 DNA sequence: TGTGCCAGCAGCCAGGGCGGGGCGATCCCCGACGCTTTCTTT.

This chain uses TRBV5-1 with TRBJ2-2, with no clear D. Between the trimmed V and J ends, which lost 8 bases and 7 bases, there was a span of 12 bases. Germline assignment: CDR1 SGHRS and CDR2 YFSETQ. CDR3 length: 12 residues. This CDR3 is CASTFQDGELFF. In nucleotides, the CDR3 is TGCGCCAGTACGTTCCAGGACGGGGAGCTGTTTTTT.

By frequency in the sample, this clone is medium-sized. The V call is TRBV29-1, the J call TRBJ1-2; D remains unclear. Germline lookup yields CDR1 SQVTM and CDR2 ANQGSEA. The CDR3 consists of 20 residues. Trimming shortened V by 3 bases and J by 5 bases, and 34 bases separated the two germline ends. CDR3 residues: CSVDLSSPWPVQKWWYGYTF. CDR3 nucleotides: TGCAGCGTTGATTTAAGTTCCCCATGGCCTGTACAGAAATGGTGGTATGGCTACACCTTC.

The rearrangement joins TRBV9 to TRBJ1-3; 7 positions agree with TRBD1. The V segment lost 3 bases and the J segment 4 bases; nucleotides outside the gene matches: 10. There are 16 residues in the CDR3. Looked up from germline, CDR1 is SGDLS and CDR2 is YYNGEE. CDR3 sequence reads: CASSGEGAGIGNTIYF. CDR3 nucleotides: TGTGCCAGCAGCGGCGAGGGGGCAGGGATAGGAAACACCATATATTTT.

The rearrangement uses TRBV7-2 and TRBJ2-1, with 14 bases that match TRBD2. Germline CDR1 is SGHTA and CDR2 is FQGNSA. J lost 7 bases, V lost 3 bases, and 11 bases had no gene match. The CDR3 runs 18 residues. CDR3 residues: CASSLKAATSGRANEQFF. CDR3 nucleotides: TGTGCCAGCAGCTTGAAAGCTGCGACTAGCGGGAGGGCGAATGAGCAGTTCTTC.

This clone has a single count. The chain links TRBV9 to TRBJ2-6; 9 nucleotides agree with TRBD1. This CDR3 is built from 18 residues. The V and J ends lost 3 bases and 0 bases, in that order; junction bases with no gene match: 7. Germline assignment: CDR1 SGDLS and CDR2 YYNGEE. The CDR3 DNA reads TGTGCCAGCAGCGGGGACAGGGCGACCTTCTCTGGGGCCAACGTCCTGACTTTC. It codes for CASSGDRATFSGANVLTF.